The present TCR beta chain was sequenced within a study of blood T cell repertoires in COVID-19. Across the whole study: The origin of the acute and convalescent COVID-19 samples was the United States, Italy and Spain.

The age range of participants was 18 to 89 years, with residence in around 22 US areas. Assignment of participants to cohorts was predicated upon participant-reported clinical history. This table comes from immunoSEQ multiplex PCR, and its TCRdb copy is limited to in-frame clones, with some not included. Found here are some 300,000 clones, roughly 90% of them singletons; the top ten hold 2.5% to 3%. The CDR3 covers 16 residues. V shed 1 base and J 2 bases; nucleotides not matched to a gene: 7. Germline lookup yields CDR1 SGHKS and CDR2 YYEKEE (reference sequence). The rearrangement links TRBV5-5 to TRBJ2-3; 7 positions agree with TRBD2. The TCR comes from a woman in her forties or fifties who had been exposed to COVID-19. Sample: PBMCs or T cells enriched from blood (not recorded which). CDR3 in amino acids: CASSLWGGRNTDTQYF. DNA of the CDR3: TGTGCCAGCAGCTTGTGGGGGGGAAGAAACACAGATACGCAGTATTTT.